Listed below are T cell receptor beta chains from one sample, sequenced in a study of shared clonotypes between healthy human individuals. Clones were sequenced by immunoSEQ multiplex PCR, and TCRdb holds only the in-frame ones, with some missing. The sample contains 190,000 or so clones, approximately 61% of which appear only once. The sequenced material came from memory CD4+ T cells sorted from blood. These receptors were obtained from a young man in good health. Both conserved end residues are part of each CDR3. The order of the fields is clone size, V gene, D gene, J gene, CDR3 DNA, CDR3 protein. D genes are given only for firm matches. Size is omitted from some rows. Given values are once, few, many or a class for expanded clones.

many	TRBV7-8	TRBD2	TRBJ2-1	TGTGCCAGCAGCGCGTTTAGCGGGATCATCTACAATGAGCAGTTCTTC	CASSAFSGIIYNEQFF
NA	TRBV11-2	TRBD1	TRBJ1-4	TGTGCCAGCAGCATCGGACAGGTCCTAAATGAAAAACTGTTTTTT	CASSIGQVLNEKLFF
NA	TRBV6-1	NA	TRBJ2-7	TGTGCCAGCAGTCGGGACTCGACCTACGAGCAGTACTTC	CASSRDSTYEQYF
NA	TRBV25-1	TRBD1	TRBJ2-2	TGTGCCAGCAGTGCAGACAGGGACACCGGGGAGCTGTTTTTT	CASSADRDTGELFF
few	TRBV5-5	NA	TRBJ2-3	TGTGCCAGCAGCTTAATAGTAGCTCCAGCCACAGATACGCAGTATTTT	CASSLIVAPATDTQYF
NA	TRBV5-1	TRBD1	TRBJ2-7	TGCGCCAGCAGCCGGGACAGGAGCTACGAGCAGTACTTC	CASSRDRSYEQYF
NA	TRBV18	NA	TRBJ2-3	TGTGCCAGCTCACCGACCCCGGCAGCAGATACGCAGTATTTT	CASSPTPAADTQYF
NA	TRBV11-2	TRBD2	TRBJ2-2	TGTGCCAGCAGCTTAGTTGGCGGGAGGGCCCACGGGGAGCTGTTTTTT	CASSLVGGRAHGELFF
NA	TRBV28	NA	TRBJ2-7	TGTGCCAGCAGTTCCGACAATTACGAGCAGTACTTC	CASSSDNYEQYF
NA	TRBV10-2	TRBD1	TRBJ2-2	TGCGCCAGCAGTGTTCTGGACAGGGGGAACACCGGGGAGCTGTTTTTT	CASSVLDRGNTGELFF
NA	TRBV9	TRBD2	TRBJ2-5	TGTGCCAGCAGCACCGCGCCTAGCGGGAGCGGGGAGACCCAGTACTTC	CASSTAPSGSGETQYF
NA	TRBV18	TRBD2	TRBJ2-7	TGTGCCAGCTCACACGGACTAGAACCTTATCACTTC	CASSHGLEPYHF
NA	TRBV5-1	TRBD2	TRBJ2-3	TGCGCCAGCAGCTTGGAACTAGCGGGAAGCGGGACAGATACGCAGTATTTT	CASSLELAGSGTDTQYF
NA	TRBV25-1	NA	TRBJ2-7	TGTGCCAGCCGGAATGTAGGGTATGAGGGCTACGAGCAGTACTTC	CASRNVGYEGYEQYF
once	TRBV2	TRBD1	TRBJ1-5	TGTGCCAGCAGTCGGGACAGAGTCGTACAGCCCCAGCATTTT	CASSRDRVVQPQHF
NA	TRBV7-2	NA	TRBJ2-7	TGTGCCAGCAGCGCCTGGGCCCCCTGGGGCAGGGGGGACGAGCAGTACTTC	CASSAWAPWGRGDEQYF
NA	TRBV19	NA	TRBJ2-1	TGTGCCAGTAGAAGTCTTAGCGGCTCCTACAATGAGCAGTTCTTC	CASRSLSGSYNEQFF
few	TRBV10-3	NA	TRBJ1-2	TGTGCCATCAGAGGACGGACTAACTATGGCTACACCTTC	CAIRGRTNYGYTF
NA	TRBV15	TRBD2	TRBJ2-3	TGTGCCACCAGCGAGGGGCTAGCGGGAAGGTCAGATACGCAGTATTTT	CATSEGLAGRSDTQYF
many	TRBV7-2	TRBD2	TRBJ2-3	TGTGCCAGCAGCCCAGGGAGGGGCTTGGGCACAGATACGCAGTATTTT	CASSPGRGLGTDTQYF
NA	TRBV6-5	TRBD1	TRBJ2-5	TGTGCCAGCACCGTAGACAGGGACAAGACCCAGTACTTC	CASTVDRDKTQYF
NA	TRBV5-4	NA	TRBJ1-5	TGTGCCAGCAGCTTTAGGTATAGCAATCAGCCCCAGCATTTT	CASSFRYSNQPQHF
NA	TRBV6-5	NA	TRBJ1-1	TGTGCCAGCAGACTACAGGGCCGCACTGAAGCTTTCTTT	CASRLQGRTEAFF
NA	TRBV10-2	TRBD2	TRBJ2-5	TGCGCCAGCAGGGGACTAGCGGGAGAAGAGACCCAGTACTTC	CASRGLAGEETQYF
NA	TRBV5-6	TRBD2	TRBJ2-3	TGTGCCAGCCTTAGCGGGGTTAGCACAGATACGCAGTATTTT	CASLSGVSTDTQYF
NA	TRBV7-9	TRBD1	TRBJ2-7	TGTGCCAGCAGCTTAGACGGCTGGGACAGAGACTACGAGCAGTACTTC	CASSLDGWDRDYEQYF
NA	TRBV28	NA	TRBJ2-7	TGTGCCAGCAGTTTAATAGGGCGGGAAATAGAGCAGTACTTC	CASSLIGREIEQYF
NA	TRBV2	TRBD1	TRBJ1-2	TGTGCCAGCAGGGCCGGGACAGAAACTAACGGCTACACCTTC	CASRAGTETNGYTF